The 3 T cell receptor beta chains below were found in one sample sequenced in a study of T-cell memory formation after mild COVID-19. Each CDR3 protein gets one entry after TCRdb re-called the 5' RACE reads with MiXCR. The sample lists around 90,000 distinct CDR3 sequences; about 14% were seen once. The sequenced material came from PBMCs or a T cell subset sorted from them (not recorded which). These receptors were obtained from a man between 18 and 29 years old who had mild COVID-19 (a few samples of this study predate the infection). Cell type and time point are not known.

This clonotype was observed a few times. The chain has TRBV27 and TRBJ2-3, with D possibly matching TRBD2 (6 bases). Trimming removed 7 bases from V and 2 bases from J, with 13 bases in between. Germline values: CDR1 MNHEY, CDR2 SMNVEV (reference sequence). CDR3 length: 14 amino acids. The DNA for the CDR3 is TGTGCCAGCACCAAGGGACTCTTCACAGATACGCAGTATTTT. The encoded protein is CASTKGLFTDTQYF.

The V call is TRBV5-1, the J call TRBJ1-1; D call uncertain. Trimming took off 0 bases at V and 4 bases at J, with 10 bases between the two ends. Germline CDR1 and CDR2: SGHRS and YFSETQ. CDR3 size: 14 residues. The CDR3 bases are TGCGCCAGCAGCTTGGACAGTGAGGCCACTGAAGCTTTCTTT. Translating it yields CASSLDSEATEAFF.

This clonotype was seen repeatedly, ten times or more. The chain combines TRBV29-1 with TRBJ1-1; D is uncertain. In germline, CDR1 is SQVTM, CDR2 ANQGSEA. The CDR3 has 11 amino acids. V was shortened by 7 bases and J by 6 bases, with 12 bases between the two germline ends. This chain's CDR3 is CSGRVNAEAFF. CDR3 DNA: TGCAGCGGAAGAGTTAACGCTGAAGCTTTCTTT.